These 19 T cell receptor beta chains came from one sample sequenced in a study of blood T cell repertoires in COVID-19. The repertoire was sequenced with immunoSEQ multiplex PCR; TCRdb's copy has only in-frame clones and lacks some. The table has 150,000 to 200,000 clones, 80% seen once. Sample: PBMCs or T cells enriched from blood (not recorded which). These receptors were taken from a man aged 35 to 55 who had recovered from COVID-19.

The chain joins TRBV15 to TRBJ1-1; the D is unclear. CDR1 and CDR2 from the germline V gene are LNHNV and YYDKDF (reference sequence). This CDR3 contains 14 residues. Trimming stripped 1 base from V and 4 bases from J, with 10 bases between. The CDR3 loop reads CATSRARETTEAFF. The CDR3 DNA reads as TGTGCCACCAGCAGAGCTCGCGAAACCACTGAAGCTTTCTTT.

The CDR3 DNA reads TGTGCCAGCACCGGTAAGACCCGGACATTACCCTCCTACAATGAGCAGTTCTTC. Amino acid sequence: CASTGKTRTLPSYNEQFF. The chain combines TRBV25-1 with TRBJ2-1; weak D call: TRBD1 (5 bases). Per the germline V gene, CDR1 is MGHDK and CDR2 is SYGVNS. The CDR3 loop spans 18 amino acids. Trimming pared 7 bases from V and 0 bases from J, leaving 22 bases between.

The chain joins TRBV11-2 to TRBJ2-7; tentatively, D is TRBD1 (5 bases). The V end lost 1 base, the J end lost 4 bases, and 8 bases lay between the germline ends. Per germline, CDR1 SGHAT and CDR2 FQNNGV. The CDR3 loop spans 13 amino acids. Here the CDR3 DNA reads TGTGCCAGCAGCTTAGGTCCAGGGTACGAGCAGTACGTC. Its protein is CASSLGPGYEQYV.

The chain uses TRBV29-1 and TRBJ2-5; D gene uncertain. V lost 7 bases and J lost 5, with 11 bases in between. Per the germline V gene, CDR1 is SQVTM and CDR2 is ANQGSEA. This CDR3 spans 11 amino acids. This CDR3 is CSGLLRETQYF. CDR3 DNA sequence: TGCAGCGGACTTCTACGGGAGACCCAGTACTTC.

The V call is TRBV7-8, the J call TRBJ2-7, with unresolved D. V lost 1 base, J lost 0 bases, and 7 bases lay in between. Germline CDR1 reads SGHVS; CDR2 reads FQNEAQ. CDR3 size: 14 residues. CDR3 amino acids: CASSLGLDSYEQYV. The CDR3 DNA reads TGTGCCAGCAGCTTAGGACTCGACTCCTACGAGCAGTACGTC.

The V call is TRBV29-1, the J call TRBJ1-1, with a possible D match to TRBD1 (6 bases). The CDR3 is 12 residues long. Germline CDR1 SQVTM, CDR2 ANQGSEA. The CDR3, as DNA: TGCAGGGCGGGACAACCGAACACTGAAGCTTTCTTT. It codes for CRAGQPNTEAFF.

The V and J genes are TRBV9 and TRBJ2-3; D ambiguous. The CDR3 extends over 13 amino acids. V was cut by 2 bases and J by 6 bases, with 10 bases left in between. Germline loops: CDR1 SGDLS, CDR2 YYNGEE. Here the CDR3 DNA reads TGTGCCAGCAGCGTGAGTTCCACCGATACGCAGTATTTT. As protein: CASSVSSTDTQYF.

The chain links TRBV2 to TRBJ2-5; D unresolved. Between the trimmed V and J ends, which lost 4 bases and 4 bases, there was a span of 4 bases. Looked up from germline, CDR1 is SNHLY and CDR2 is FYNNEI. There are 11 residues in the CDR3. As DNA, the CDR3 is TGTGCCAGCAGTGTCTTAGAGACCCAGTACTTC. Translation gives CASSVLETQYF.

The chain combines TRBV6-6 with TRBJ1-5; D perhaps matches TRBD1 (6 bases). V was clipped by 8 bases and J by 3 bases, with 14 bases between them. CDR3 size: 14 residues. The germline gives CDR1 MNHNY, CDR2 SVGAGI (reference sequence). This CDR3 is CASGEGGPNQPQHF. CDR3 in DNA: TGTGCCAGCGGGGAGGGGGGACCCAATCAGCCCCAGCATTTT.

The chain uses TRBV6-1 and TRBJ1-2; maybe TRBD1 (6 bases). The germline gives CDR1 MNHNS, CDR2 SASEGT. Trimming cost V 3 bases and J 0 bases, with 8 bases left between them. This CDR3 has 14 amino acids. DNA for the CDR3: TGTGCCAGCAGTGATGGGGGCTCTAACTATGGCTACACCTTC. As protein: CASSDGGSNYGYTF.

The gene calls are TRBV4-1 and TRBJ1-1; tentative D call: TRBD1 (6 bases). This CDR3 has 13 residues. Germline lookup yields CDR1 MGHRA and CDR2 YSYEKL. V was cut by 4 bases and J by 6 bases, with 12 bases left in between. The CDR3 spells CASSRTGTAEAFF. The DNA for the CDR3 is TGCGCCAGCAGCCGCACAGGGACGGCTGAAGCTTTCTTT.

This sequence joins TRBV20-1 and TRBJ2-5, with TRBD1 identical over 10 bases. Germline trimming cut 3 bases from V and 5 bases from J; bases unmatched to any gene: 9. Germline loops: CDR1 DFQATT, CDR2 SNEGSKA (reference sequence). The CDR3 sequence is 15 residues long. The CDR3 DNA reads TGCAGTGCTAGTCAAGGGACAGGGGTGGGGGAGACCCAGTACTTC. It is translated as CSASQGTGVGETQYF.

V gene TRBV19 combines with J gene TRBJ2-3; TRBD2 aligns across 10 bases. CDR1 is LNHDA, CDR2 SQIVND, per germline (reference sequence). The ends lost 5 bases at V and 5 bases at J; junction bases unmatched: 4. The CDR3 is 14 amino acids. CDR3 DNA sequence: TGTGCCAGTAGTTGGCCTAGCGGGGGAGATACGCAGTATTTT. Amino acids: CASSWPSGGDTQYF. Variable domain in full (rest from reference TRBV19 and TRBJ2-3): DGGITQSPKYLFRKEGQNVTLSCEQNLNHDAMYWYRQDPGQGLRLIYYSQIVNDFQKGDIAEGYSVSREKKESFPLTVTSAQKNPTAFYLCASSWPSGGDTQYFGPGTRLTVL.

The chain combines TRBV5-1 with TRBJ2-1; 8 bases line up with TRBD2. Germline CDR1 and CDR2: SGHRS and YFSETQ. Trimming at V came to 3 bases and at J to 0 bases, leaving 2 bases not matched to a gene. The CDR3 sequence is 15 residues long. CDR3 in amino acids: CASSSSGGSYNEQFF. The DNA of the CDR3 is TGCGCCAGCAGCTCGAGCGGGGGCTCCTACAATGAGCAGTTCTTC.

The J gene is TRBJ2-2, the V gene TRBV7-3; perhaps TRBD1 as D (5 bases). The CDR3 extends over 13 amino acids. Germline V gene data show CDR1 as SGHTA and CDR2 as FQGTGA. Trimming stripped 6 bases from V and 3 bases from J, with 8 bases between. Here the CDR3 DNA reads TGTGCCAGCAGAGACAGTTACACCGGGGAGCTGTTTTTT. Its translation: CASRDSYTGELFF. Variable domain in full (rest from reference TRBV7-3 and TRBJ2-2): GAGVSQTPSNKVTEKGKYVELRCDPISGHTALYWYRQSLGQGPEFLIYFQGTGAADDSGLPNDRFFAVRPEGSVSTLKIQRTERGDSAVYLCASRDSYTGELFFGEGSRLTVL.

This clone appeared once. The chain links TRBV3-1 (or the pseudogene TRBV3-2) to TRBJ2-2; TRBD1 is a possible D gene (6 bases). Germline V CDR1 and CDR2: LGHDT, YNNKEL (reference sequence). Trimming removed 1 base at V and 2 bases at J, with 11 bases between. The CDR3 consists of 16 residues. The chain's CDR3 is CASSQVGGSNTGELFF. As DNA, the CDR3 is TGTGCCAGCAGCCAAGTAGGGGGTTCAAACACCGGGGAGCTGTTTTTT.

CDR3 region: CAWSLQGNTEAFF. For the CDR3, the DNA is TGTGCCTGGAGTCTACAGGGTAACACTGAAGCTTTCTTT. The chain employs TRBV30 and TRBJ1-1; TRBD1 is a possible D gene (6 bases). Germline CDR1 and CDR2: GTSNPN and SVGIG (reference sequence). The CDR3 spans 13 residues. V shed 2 bases and J shed 2 bases, with 9 bases lying between them.

This CDR3 reads CASSAGLAGTTDTQYF. CDR3 DNA sequence: TGTGCCAGCAGCGCGGGACTAGCGGGGACCACAGATACGCAGTATTTT. This sequence joins TRBV9 and TRBJ2-3; 13 bases fit TRBD2. This CDR3 spans 16 amino acids. The V gene end was trimmed by 3 bases and the J gene end by 2 bases; junction bases not matched to a gene: 3. CDR1 is SGDLS and CDR2 is YYNGEE in the germline V gene.

The sample holds one count of this clone. The V and J genes are TRBV3-1 (or the pseudogene TRBV3-2) and TRBJ2-1; no firm D call. The ends were cut back, 0 bases at V and 0 bases at J, with 3 bases in the middle. Germline V gene sequence: CDR1 LGHDT, CDR2 YNNKEL (reference sequence). The CDR3 runs to 14 residues. In DNA, the CDR3 is TGTGCCAGCAGCCAAGATCACTCCTACAATGAGCAGTTCTTC. It is translated as CASSQDHSYNEQFF.